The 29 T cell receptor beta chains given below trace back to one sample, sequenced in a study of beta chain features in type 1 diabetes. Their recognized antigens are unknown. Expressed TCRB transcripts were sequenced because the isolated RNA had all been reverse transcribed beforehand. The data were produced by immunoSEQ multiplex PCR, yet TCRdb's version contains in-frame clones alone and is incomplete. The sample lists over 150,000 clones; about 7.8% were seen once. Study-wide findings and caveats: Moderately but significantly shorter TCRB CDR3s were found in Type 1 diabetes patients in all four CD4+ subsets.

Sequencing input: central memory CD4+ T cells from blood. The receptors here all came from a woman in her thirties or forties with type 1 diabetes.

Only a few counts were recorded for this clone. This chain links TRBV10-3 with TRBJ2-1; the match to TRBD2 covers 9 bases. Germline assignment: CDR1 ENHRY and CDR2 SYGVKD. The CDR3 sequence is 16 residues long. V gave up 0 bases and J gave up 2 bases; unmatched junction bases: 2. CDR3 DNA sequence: TGTGCCATCAGTGAGTCGCTAGCGGGGACCTACAATGAGCAGTTCTTC. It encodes CAISESLAGTYNEQFF.

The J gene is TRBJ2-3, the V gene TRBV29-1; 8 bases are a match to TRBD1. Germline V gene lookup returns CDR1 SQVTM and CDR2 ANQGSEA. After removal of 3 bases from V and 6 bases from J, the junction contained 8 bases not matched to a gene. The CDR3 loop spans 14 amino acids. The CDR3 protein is CSVEKAGGQDTQYF. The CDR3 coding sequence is TGCAGCGTTGAGAAGGCAGGGGGCCAGGATACGCAGTATTTT.

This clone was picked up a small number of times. CDR3 nucleotides: TGTGCCAGCAGCCAGACGACAGGGCAAGAGACCCAGTACTTC. Translated, it gives CASSQTTGQETQYF. The V gene is TRBV7-8, the J gene TRBJ2-5; 7 positions match TRBD1. From germline, CDR1 is SGHVS and CDR2 FQNEAQ. Trimming at V came to 5 bases and at J to 2 bases, leaving 5 bases not matched to a gene. The CDR3 loop spans 14 amino acids.

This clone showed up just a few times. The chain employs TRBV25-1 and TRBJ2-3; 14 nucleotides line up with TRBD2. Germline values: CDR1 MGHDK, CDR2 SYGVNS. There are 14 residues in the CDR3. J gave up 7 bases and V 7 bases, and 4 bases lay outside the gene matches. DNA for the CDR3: TGTGCCAGCACAGGGACTAGCGGGAGCAATACGCAGTATTTT. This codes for CASTGTSGSNTQYF.

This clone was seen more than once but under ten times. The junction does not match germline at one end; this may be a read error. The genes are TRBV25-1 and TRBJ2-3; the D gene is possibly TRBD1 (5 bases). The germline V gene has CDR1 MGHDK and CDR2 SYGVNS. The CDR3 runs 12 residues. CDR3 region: CASSGPTGTQYF. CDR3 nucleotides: TGTGCCAGCAGTGGCCCCACAGGTACGCAGTATTTT.

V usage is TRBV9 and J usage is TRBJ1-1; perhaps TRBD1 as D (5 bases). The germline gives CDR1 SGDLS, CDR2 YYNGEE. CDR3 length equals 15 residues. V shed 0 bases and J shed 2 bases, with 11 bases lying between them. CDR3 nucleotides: TGTGCCAGCAGCGTAGACCCACAGGCTAACACTGAAGCTTTCTTT. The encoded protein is CASSVDPQANTEAFF.

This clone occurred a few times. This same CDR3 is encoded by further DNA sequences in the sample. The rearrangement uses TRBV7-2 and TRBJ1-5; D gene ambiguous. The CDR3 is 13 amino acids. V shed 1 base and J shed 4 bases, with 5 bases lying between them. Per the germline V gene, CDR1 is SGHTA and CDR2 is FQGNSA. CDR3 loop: CASSLGRNQPQHF. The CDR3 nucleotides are TGTGCCAGCAGCTTAGGTCGGAATCAGCCCCAGCATTTT.

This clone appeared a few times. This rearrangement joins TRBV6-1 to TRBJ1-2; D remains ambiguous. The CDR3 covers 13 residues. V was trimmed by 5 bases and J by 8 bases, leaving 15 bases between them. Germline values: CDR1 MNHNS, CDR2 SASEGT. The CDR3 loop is CASSLDSPRGYTF. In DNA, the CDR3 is TGTGCCAGCAGTTTGGACTCCCCGCGGGGCTACACCTTC.

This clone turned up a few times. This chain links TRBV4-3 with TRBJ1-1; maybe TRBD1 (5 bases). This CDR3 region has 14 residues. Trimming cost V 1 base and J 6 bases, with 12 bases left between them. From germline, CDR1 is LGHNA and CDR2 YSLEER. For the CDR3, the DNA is TGCGCCAGCAGCCAAGTTGGGGCCCCCCCTGAAGCTTTCTTT. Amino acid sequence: CASSQVGAPPEAFF.

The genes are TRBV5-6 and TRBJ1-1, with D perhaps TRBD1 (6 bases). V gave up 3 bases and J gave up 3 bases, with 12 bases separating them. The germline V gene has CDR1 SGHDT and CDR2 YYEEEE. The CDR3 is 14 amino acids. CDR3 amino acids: CASSWDNGYTEAFF. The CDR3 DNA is TGTGCCAGCAGCTGGGACAACGGGTACACTGAAGCTTTCTTT.

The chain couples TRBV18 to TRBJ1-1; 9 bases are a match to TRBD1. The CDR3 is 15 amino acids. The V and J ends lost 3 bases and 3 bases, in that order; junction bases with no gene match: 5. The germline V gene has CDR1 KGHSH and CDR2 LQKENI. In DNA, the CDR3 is TGTGCCAGCTCACCCGGGACAGGGAGCGACACTGAAGCTTTCTTT. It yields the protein CASSPGTGSDTEAFF.

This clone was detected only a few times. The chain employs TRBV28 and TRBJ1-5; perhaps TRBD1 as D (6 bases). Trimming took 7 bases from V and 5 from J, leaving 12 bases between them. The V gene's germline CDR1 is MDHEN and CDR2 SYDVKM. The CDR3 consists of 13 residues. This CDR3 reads CASTLGAYQPQHF. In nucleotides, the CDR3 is TGTGCCAGCACCCTGGGGGCTTATCAGCCCCAGCATTTT.

The CDR3 DNA follows: TGTGCCAGCAGCCCCGACTCCCGGCGCTACACCTTC. Translating it yields CASSPDSRRYTF. V usage is TRBV7-9 and J usage is TRBJ1-2; no definite D call. The germline CDR1 and CDR2 sequences are SEHNR and FQNEAQ (reference sequence). Trimming left V 5 bases short and J 9 bases short, with 13 bases between. The length of the CDR3 is 12 residues.

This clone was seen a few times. The CDR3 reads CASSLALRDGEQYF. As DNA, the CDR3 is TGTGCCAGCAGCTTAGCGCTCAGGGATGGCGAGCAGTACTTC. The chain is built from TRBV7-2 and TRBJ2-7; weak D call: TRBD1 (5 bases). Trimming removed 0 bases at V and 6 bases at J, with 12 bases between. CDR3 length: 14 residues. Germline V gene data show CDR1 as SGHTA and CDR2 as FQGNSA.

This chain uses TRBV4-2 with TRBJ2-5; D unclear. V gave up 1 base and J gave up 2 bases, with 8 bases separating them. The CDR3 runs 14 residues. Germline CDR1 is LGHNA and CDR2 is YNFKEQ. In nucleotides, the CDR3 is TGTGCCAGCAGCCAAGCCGGGTTACAAGAGACCCAGTACTTC. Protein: CASSQAGLQETQYF.

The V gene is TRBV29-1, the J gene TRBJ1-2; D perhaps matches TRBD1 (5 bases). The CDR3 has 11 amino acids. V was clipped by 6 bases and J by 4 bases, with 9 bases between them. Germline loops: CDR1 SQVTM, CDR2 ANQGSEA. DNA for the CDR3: TGCAGCGTGGGGGGGAGCTATGGCTACACCTTC. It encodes CSVGGSYGYTF.

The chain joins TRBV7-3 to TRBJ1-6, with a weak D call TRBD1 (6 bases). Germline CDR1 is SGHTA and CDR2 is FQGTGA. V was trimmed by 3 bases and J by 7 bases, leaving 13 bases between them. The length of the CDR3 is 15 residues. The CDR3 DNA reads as TGTGCCAGCAGCTTGCAGCGCGGGGGCAATTCACCCCTCCACTTT. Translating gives CASSLQRGGNSPLHF.

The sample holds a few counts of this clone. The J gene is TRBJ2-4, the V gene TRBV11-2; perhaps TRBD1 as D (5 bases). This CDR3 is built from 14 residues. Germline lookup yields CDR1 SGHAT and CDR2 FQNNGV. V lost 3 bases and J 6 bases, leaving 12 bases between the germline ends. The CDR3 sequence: CASSFSQGPNIQYF. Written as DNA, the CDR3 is TGTGCCAGCAGCTTCTCTCAGGGCCCAAACATTCAGTACTTC.

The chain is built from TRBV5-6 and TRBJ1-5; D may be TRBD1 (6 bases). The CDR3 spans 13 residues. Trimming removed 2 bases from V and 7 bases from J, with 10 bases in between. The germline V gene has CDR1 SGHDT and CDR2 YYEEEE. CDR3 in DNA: TGTGCCAGCAGCTTTGGCAGGGGACAGCCCCAGCATTTT. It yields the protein CASSFGRGQPQHF.

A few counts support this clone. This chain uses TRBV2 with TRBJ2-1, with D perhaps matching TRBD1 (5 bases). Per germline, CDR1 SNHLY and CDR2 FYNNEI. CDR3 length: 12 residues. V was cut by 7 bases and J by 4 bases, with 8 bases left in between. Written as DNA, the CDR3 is TGTGCCAGCATCGCAGGGTACAATGAGCAGTTCTTC. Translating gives CASIAGYNEQFF.

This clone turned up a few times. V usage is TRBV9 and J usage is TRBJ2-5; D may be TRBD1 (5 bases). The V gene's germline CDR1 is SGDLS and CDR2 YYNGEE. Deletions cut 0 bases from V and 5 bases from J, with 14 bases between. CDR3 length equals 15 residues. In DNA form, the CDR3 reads TGTGCCAGCAGCGTAGTCTCCGGTAAGGGGGAGACCCAGTACTTC. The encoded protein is CASSVVSGKGETQYF.

The CDR3 DNA follows: TGTGCCAGCAGCGCCCTCGGGGTATCGGGTTCACCCCTCCACTTT. Its translation is CASSALGVSGSPLHF. The rearrangement uses TRBV5-6 and TRBJ1-6; D ambiguous. The CDR3 has 15 amino acids. CDR1 is SGHDT and CDR2 is YYEEEE in the germline V gene. Trimming shortened V by 4 bases and J by 9 bases, and 17 bases separated the two germline ends. Supplemented by reference TRBV5-6 and TRBJ1-6, the full variable domain reads DAGVTQSPTHLIKTRGQQVTLRCSPKSGHDTVSWYQQALGQGPQFIFQYYEEEERQRGNFPDRFSGHQFPNYSSELNVNALLLGDSALYLCASSALGVSGSPLHFGNGTRLTVT.

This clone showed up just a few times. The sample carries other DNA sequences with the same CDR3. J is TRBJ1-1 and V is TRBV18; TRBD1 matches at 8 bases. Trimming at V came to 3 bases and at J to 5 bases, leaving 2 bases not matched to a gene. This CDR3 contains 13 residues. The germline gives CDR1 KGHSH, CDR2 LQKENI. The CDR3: CASSPTGGTEAFF. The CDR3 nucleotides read TGTGCCAGCTCACCTACAGGGGGTACTGAAGCTTTCTTT.

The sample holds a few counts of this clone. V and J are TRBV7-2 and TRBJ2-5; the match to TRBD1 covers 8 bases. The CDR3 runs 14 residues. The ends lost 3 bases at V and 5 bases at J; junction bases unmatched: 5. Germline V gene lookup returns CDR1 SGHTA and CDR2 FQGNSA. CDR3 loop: CASSFQGAQETQYF. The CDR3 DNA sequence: TGTGCCAGCAGCTTCCAGGGGGCGCAGGAGACCCAGTACTTC.

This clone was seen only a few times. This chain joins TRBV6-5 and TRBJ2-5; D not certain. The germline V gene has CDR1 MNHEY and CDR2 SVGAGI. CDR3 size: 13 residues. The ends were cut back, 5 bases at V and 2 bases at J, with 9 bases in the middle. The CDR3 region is CASSVQPQETQYF. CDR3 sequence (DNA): TGTGCCAGCAGTGTACAGCCACAAGAGACCCAGTACTTC.

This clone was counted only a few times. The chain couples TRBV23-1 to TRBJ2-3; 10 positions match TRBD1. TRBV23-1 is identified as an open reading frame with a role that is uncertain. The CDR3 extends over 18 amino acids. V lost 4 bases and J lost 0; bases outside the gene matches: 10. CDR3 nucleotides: TGCGCCAGCAGTCTCACAGAGAGGGACAGGGGAAGCACAGATACGCAGTATTTT. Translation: CASSLTERDRGSTDTQYF.

For the CDR3, the DNA is TGTGCCAGCAGTTTGGCGACTAGCGGGATGAATGAGCAGTTCTTC. The encoded protein is CASSLATSGMNEQFF. V gene TRBV28 combines with J gene TRBJ2-1; 11 bases map to TRBD2. This CDR3 has 15 residues. Per the germline V gene, CDR1 is MDHEN and CDR2 is SYDVKM. J was trimmed by 7 bases and V by 3 bases; bases with no gene match: 5.

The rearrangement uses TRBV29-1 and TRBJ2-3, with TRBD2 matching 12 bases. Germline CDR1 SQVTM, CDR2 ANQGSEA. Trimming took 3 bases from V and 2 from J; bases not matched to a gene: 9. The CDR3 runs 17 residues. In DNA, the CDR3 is TGCAGCGTTGATAATAACGGACTAGCGGGGCCCACAGATACGCAGTATTTT. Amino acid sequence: CSVDNNGLAGPTDTQYF.

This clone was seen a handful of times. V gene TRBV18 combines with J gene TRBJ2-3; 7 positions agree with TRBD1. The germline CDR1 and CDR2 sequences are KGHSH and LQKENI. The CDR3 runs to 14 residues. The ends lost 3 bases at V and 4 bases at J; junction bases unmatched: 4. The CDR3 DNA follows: TGTGCCAGCTCACCCGACAGGGCGCCAGATACGCAGTATTTT. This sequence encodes CASSPDRAPDTQYF. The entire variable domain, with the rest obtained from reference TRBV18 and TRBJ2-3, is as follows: NAGVMQNPRHLVRRRGQEARLRCSPMKGHSHVYWYRQLPEEGLKFMVYLQKENIIDESGMPKERFSAEFPKEGPSILRIQQVVRGDSAAYFCASSPDRAPDTQYFGPGTRLTVL.